The entry below gives a single T cell receptor beta chain sequence along with its context. Trimming took 4 bases from V and 7 from J; bases not matched to a gene: 17. The CDR3 is made up of 20 amino acids. Germline CDR1 is SEHNR and CDR2 is FQNEAQ (reference sequence). Starting material for RNA and DNA co-extraction consisted of 20-30 mg of unsorted bulk tissue. The researchers produced TCR beta cDNA from approximately 460 ng total RNA with a constant-region primer. Investigators got TCR beta libraries out of three nested multiplex PCR rounds, done with slightly modified ARM-PCR. The first two PCR rounds, approximately 10 cycles each, used TRBV1-TRBV30 forward primers and a C-beta reverse primer. TCRdb re-derived calls from the multiplex PCR reads in MiXCR, one entry per CDR3 protein. In the table there are about 35,000 distinct CDR3 sequences, over 65% of which are singletons. The data originate from a study of tumor-infiltrating lymphocytes in primary liver carcinoma.

The chain joins TRBV7-9 to TRBJ2-1; 15 bases map to TRBD2. The source material was liver tumor tissue from sampling region 4. Subset specified: tumor region T4, right-lateral pole. This receptor was identified in a man aged 40-50 years with primary liver carcinoma and hepatitis B virus infection. The CDR3 DNA follows: TGTGCCAGCAGCTCCCCCCCCGGGACTAGCGGGAGGTTTTCTAAAAATGAGCAGTTCTTC. Translated: CASSSPPGTSGRFSKNEQFF.